The 12 T cell receptor beta chains reported below all come from one sample, sequenced in a study of CD8 T cells in ankylosing spondylitis. Findings and caveats of the study: Typical of ankylosing spondylitis blood, it appeared, was a TCR beta motif of several highly homologous variants.

One entry per CDR3 protein results from TCRdb running MiXCR on the 5' RACE reads. The sample contains about 840,000 distinct CDR3 sequences, 10% to 15% of which appear only once. Their target antigens are unknown. The specimen sequenced was blood, either unsorted or a sorted T cell fraction (not recorded which). All receptors derive from a male donor with ankylosing spondylitis.

In this sample, this clonotype turned up a few times. The chain combines TRBV5-1 with TRBJ1-1; 8 bases align to TRBD1. Germline assignment: CDR1 SGHRS and CDR2 YFSETQ. This CDR3 is built from 14 residues. The V and J ends lost 2 bases and 5 bases, in that order; junction bases with no gene match: 5. The CDR3 reads CASSLTTGETEAFF. The CDR3 DNA sequence: TGCGCCAGCAGCTTAACGACAGGGGAGACTGAAGCTTTCTTT.

This clonotype has ten or more counts. The CDR3 DNA follows: TGTGCCAGCAGTTACGGGGTTTCGCAAGAGACCCAGTACTTC. Protein: CASSYGVSQETQYF. V usage is TRBV6-5 and J usage is TRBJ2-5; D remains ambiguous. The CDR3 has 14 amino acids. Trimming shortened V by 2 bases and J by 2 bases, and 9 bases separated the two germline ends. CDR1 and CDR2 (germline): MNHEY, SVGAGI.

The V and J genes are TRBV10-3 and TRBJ2-6; D gene unclear. V was cut by 3 bases and J by 8 bases, with 5 bases left in between. Looked up from germline, CDR1 is ENHRY and CDR2 is SYGVKD. The CDR3 contains 12 residues. The CDR3 region has the DNA TGTGCCATCAGTGATGCCCCCAACGTCCTGACTTTC. Translated: CAISDAPNVLTF.

This clonotype was seen only a few times. The gene calls are TRBV29-1 and TRBJ1-2, with TRBD1 as a possible D gene (5 bases). The germline V and J ends were trimmed by 3 bases and 6 bases, with 5 bases remaining between them. CDR1 and CDR2 from the germline V gene are SQVTM and ANQGSEA. The CDR3 sequence is 10 residues long. The CDR3 region is CSVDRDGYTF. CDR3 DNA: TGCAGCGTTGACAGGGATGGCTACACCTTC.

This clonotype was recorded a few times. The V and J genes are TRBV20-1 and TRBJ2-1; D assignment may be TRBD1 or TRBD2 (5 bases each). Germline CDR1 DFQATT, CDR2 SNEGSKA (reference sequence). V was pared by 2 bases and J by 6 bases, with 17 bases between. The CDR3 contains 15 residues. DNA for the CDR3: TGCAGTGCTAGACCCGGGATGGGGCTCGGCAATGAGCAGTTCTTC. Residues: CSARPGMGLGNEQFF.

This chain connects TRBV5-1 to TRBJ1-2; D is uncertain. The V and J ends lost 0 bases and 3 bases respectively, with 9 bases between them. CDR1 is SGHRS and CDR2 is YFSETQ in the germline V gene. CDR3 length: 14 amino acids. The CDR3 loop is CASSLGPGDYGYTF. In DNA, the CDR3 is TGCGCCAGCAGCTTGGGGCCCGGGGACTATGGCTACACCTTC. Full variable domain (remainder filled in from reference TRBV5-1 and TRBJ1-2): KAGVTQTPRYLIKTRGQQVTLSCSPISGHRSVSWYQQTPGQGLQFLFEYFSETQRNKGNFPGRFSGRQFSNSRSEMNVSTLELGDSALYLCASSLGPGDYGYTFGSGTRLTVV.

The chain recombines TRBV5-1 with TRBJ1-6; the match to TRBD1 covers 7 bases. Germline V gives CDR1 SGHRS, CDR2 YFSETQ. J lost 7 bases, V lost 5 bases, and 12 bases had no gene match. The CDR3 loop spans 16 amino acids. CDR3 in DNA: TGCGCCAGCAGACCTGATAAGGGGGCAGGGAATTCACCCCTCCACTTT. This encodes CASRPDKGAGNSPLHF.

This clonotype has at least ten counts. This chain joins TRBV10-3 and TRBJ1-6; D is ambiguous. Trimming took 4 bases from V and 5 from J, leaving 6 bases between them. There are 13 residues in the CDR3. Looked up from germline, CDR1 is ENHRY and CDR2 is SYGVKD. The CDR3 nucleotides are TGTGCCATCAGTGTGGATGATAATTCACCCCTCCACTTT. Translated: CAISVDDNSPLHF.

Many counts were recorded for this clonotype. The CDR3 loop is CASSYMDRNYGYTF. CDR3 sequence (DNA): TGTGCCAGCAGTTACATGGACAGGAACTATGGCTACACCTTC. V usage is TRBV6-5 and J usage is TRBJ1-2; 7 nucleotides match TRBD1. V trimming: 2 bases; J trimming: 2 bases; junction bases outside the gene matches: 2. CDR3 size: 14 residues. Germline V gives CDR1 MNHEY, CDR2 SVGAGI.

This clonotype was recorded a few times. The chain employs TRBV7-6 and TRBJ2-7; 10 bases are shared with TRBD1. V lost 5 bases to trimming and J lost 5 bases; unmatched junction nucleotides: 9. CDR3 length equals 15 residues. Germline lookup yields CDR1 SGHVS and CDR2 FNYEAQ. The CDR3 region has the DNA TGTGCCAGCAGCCTGCTGGACAGGGGGAACGACGAGCAGTACTTC. It translates to CASSLLDRGNDEQYF.

This clonotype showed up just a few times. The V and J genes are TRBV6-5 and TRBJ2-1; D may correspond to TRBD1 or TRBD2 (6 bases each). Germline V gives CDR1 MNHEY, CDR2 SVGAGI. Trimming took off 4 bases at V and 4 bases at J, with 20 bases between the two ends. This CDR3 comprises 17 residues. CDR3 region: CASSFARGTPKYNEQFF. CDR3 nucleotides: TGTGCCAGCAGTTTCGCTCGGGGGACACCAAAATACAATGAGCAGTTCTTC.

This clonotype was counted a few times. The chain couples TRBV20-1 to TRBJ2-3; D call uncertain. The V end lost 6 bases, the J end lost 6 bases, and 10 bases lay between the germline ends. The CDR3 is made up of 11 amino acids. Germline lookup yields CDR1 DFQATT and CDR2 SNEGSKA (reference sequence). The CDR3 DNA sequence: TGCAGTGCCCCAAACCCCGATACGCAGTATTTT. Encoded protein: CSAPNPDTQYF.